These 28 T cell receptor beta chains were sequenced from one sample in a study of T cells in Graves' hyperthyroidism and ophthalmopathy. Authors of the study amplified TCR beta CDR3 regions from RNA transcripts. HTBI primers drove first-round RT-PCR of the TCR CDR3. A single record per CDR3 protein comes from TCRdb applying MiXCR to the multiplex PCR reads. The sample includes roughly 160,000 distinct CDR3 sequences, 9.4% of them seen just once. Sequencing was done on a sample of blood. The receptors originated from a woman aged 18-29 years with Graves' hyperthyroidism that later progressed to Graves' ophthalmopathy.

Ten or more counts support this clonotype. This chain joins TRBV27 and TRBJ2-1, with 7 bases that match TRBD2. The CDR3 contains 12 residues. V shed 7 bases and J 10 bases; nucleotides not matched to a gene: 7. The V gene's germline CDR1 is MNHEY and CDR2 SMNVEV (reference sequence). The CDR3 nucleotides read TGTGCCAGCAAATTGGGGGGGAGGGAGCAGTTCTTC. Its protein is CASKLGGREQFF.

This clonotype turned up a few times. CDR3: CASSQEGDSYYEQYF. Written as DNA, the CDR3 is TGCGCCAGCAGCCAAGAGGGGGACAGTTACTACGAGCAGTACTTC. J is TRBJ2-7 and V is TRBV4-1, with 7 nucleotides matching TRBD1. This CDR3 comprises 15 residues. J gave up 3 bases and V 0 bases, and 5 bases lay outside the gene matches. Germline V CDR1 and CDR2: MGHRA, YSYEKL.

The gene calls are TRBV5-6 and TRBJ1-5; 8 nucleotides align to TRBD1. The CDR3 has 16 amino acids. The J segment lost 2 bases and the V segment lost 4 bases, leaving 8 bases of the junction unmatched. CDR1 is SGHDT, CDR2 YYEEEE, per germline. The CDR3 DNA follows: TGTGCCAGCAGCGTACTACAGGGGGTTGGCAATCAGCCCCAGCATTTT. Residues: CASSVLQGVGNQPQHF. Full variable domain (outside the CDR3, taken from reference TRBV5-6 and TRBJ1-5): DAGVTQSPTHLIKTRGQQVTLRCSPKSGHDTVSWYQQALGQGPQFIFQYYEEEERQRGNFPDRFSGHQFPNYSSELNVNALLLGDSALYLCASSVLQGVGNQPQHFGDGTRLSIL.

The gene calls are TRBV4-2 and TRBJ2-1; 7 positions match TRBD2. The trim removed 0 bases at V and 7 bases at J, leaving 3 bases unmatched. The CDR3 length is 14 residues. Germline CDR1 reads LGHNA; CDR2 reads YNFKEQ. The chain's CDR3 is CASSQDLGGNEQFF. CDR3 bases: TGTGCCAGCAGCCAAGATCTGGGAGGGAATGAGCAGTTCTTC.

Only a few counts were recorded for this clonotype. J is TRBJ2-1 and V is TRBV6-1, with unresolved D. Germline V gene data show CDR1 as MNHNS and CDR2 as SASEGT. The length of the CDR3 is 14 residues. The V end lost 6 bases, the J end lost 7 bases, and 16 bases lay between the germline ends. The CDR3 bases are TGTGCCAGCAGCCAGAAACCCCATAGGAATGAGCAGTTCTTC. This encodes CASSQKPHRNEQFF.

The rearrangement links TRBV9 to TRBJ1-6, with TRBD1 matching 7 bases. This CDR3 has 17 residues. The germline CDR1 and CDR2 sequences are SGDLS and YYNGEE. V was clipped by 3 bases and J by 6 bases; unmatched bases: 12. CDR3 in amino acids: CASSGEGSRGSNSPLHF. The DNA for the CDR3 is TGTGCCAGCAGCGGAGAAGGGTCCAGGGGGAGTAATTCACCCCTCCACTTT. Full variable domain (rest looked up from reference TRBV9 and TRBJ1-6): DSGVTQTPKHLITATGQRVTLRCSPRSGDLSVYWYQQSLDQGLQFLIQYYNGEERAKGNILERFSAQQFPDLHSELNLSSLELGDSALYFCASSGEGSRGSNSPLHFGNGTRLTVT.

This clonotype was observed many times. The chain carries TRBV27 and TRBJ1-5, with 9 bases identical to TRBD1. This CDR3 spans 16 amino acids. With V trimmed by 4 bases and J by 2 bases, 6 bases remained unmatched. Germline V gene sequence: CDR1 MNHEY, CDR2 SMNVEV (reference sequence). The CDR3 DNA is TGTGCCAGCAGTTCACAGGGGGCCTCGGGCAATCAGCCCCAGCATTTT. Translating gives CASSSQGASGNQPQHF.

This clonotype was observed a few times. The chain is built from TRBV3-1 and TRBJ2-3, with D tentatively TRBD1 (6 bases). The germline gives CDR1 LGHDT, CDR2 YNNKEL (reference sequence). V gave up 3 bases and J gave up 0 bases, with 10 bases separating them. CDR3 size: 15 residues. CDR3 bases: TGTGCCAGCAGCCAGGACACAGGGAGCACAGATACGCAGTATTTT. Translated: CASSQDTGSTDTQYF.

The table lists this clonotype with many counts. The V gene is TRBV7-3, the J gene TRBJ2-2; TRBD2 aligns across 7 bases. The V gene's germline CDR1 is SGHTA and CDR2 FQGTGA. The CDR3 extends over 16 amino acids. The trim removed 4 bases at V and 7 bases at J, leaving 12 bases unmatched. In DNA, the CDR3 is TGTGCCAGCAGCTCGACTAGCCGGGGTCCACTCGGGGAGCTGTTTTTT. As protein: CASSSTSRGPLGELFF.

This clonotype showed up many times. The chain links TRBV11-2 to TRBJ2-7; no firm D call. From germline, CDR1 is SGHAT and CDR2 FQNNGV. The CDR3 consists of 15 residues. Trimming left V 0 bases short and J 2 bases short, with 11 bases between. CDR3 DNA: TGTGCCAGCAGCTTAGATAAGCACAGAACCTACGAGCAGTACTTC. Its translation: CASSLDKHRTYEQYF.

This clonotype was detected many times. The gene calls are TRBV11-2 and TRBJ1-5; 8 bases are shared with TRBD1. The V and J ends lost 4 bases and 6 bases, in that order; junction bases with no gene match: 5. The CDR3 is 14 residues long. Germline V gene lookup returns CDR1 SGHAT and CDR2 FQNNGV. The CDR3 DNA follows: TGTGCCAGCAGCTCGACTGACAGGGGTCAGCCCCAGCATTTT. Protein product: CASSSTDRGQPQHF.

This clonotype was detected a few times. CDR3 region: CASSFRGPSYGYTF. Here the CDR3 DNA reads TGTGCCAGCAGTTTCCGGGGGCCGAGCTATGGCTACACCTTC. The V call is TRBV27, the J call TRBJ1-2, with a tentative D call TRBD1 (6 bases). The CDR3 extends over 14 amino acids. Trimming took 3 bases from V and 4 from J, leaving 12 bases between them. Germline values: CDR1 MNHEY, CDR2 SMNVEV (reference sequence).

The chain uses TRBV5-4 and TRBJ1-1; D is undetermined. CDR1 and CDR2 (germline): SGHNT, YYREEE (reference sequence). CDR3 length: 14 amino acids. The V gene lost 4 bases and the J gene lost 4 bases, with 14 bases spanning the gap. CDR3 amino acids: CASSPVTASTEAFF. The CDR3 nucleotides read TGTGCCAGCAGCCCCGTTACTGCGAGCACTGAAGCTTTCTTT.

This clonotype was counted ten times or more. The CDR3 loop is CANPRGNTEAFF. The CDR3 DNA reads as TGTGCCAACCCCAGGGGGAACACTGAAGCTTTCTTT. The V gene is TRBV11-2, the J gene TRBJ1-1; possible D gene TRBD1, 6 bases. The V end was cut by 10 bases, the J end by 1 base, with 10 bases between. Germline V gene lookup returns CDR1 SGHAT and CDR2 FQNNGV. CDR3 length: 12 residues. The full variable domain, its missing parts supplied by reference TRBV11-2 and TRBJ1-1, is EAGVAQSPRYKIIEKRQSVAFWCNPISGHATLYWYQQILGQGPKLLIQFQNNGVVDDSQLPKDRFSAERLKGVDSTLKIQPAKLEDSAVYLCANPRGNTEAFFGQGTRLTVV.

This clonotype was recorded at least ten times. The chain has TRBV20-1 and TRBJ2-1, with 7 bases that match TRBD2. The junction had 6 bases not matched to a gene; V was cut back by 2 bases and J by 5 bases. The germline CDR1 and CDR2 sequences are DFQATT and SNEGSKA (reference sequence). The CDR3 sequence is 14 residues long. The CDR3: CSARRGDPNNEQFF. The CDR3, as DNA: TGCAGTGCTAGACGGGGGGATCCGAACAATGAGCAGTTCTTC.

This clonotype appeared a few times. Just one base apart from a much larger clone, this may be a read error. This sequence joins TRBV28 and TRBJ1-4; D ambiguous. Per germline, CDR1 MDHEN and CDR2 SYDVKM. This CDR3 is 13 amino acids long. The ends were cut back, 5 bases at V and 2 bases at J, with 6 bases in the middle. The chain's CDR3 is CASSPWTNEKLFF. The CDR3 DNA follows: TGTGCCAGCAGTCCCTGGACTAATGAAAAACTGTTTTTT.

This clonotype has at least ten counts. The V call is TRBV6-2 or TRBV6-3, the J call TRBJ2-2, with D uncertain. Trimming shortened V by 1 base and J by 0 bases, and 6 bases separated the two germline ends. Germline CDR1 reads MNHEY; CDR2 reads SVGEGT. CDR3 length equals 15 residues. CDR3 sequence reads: CASSYLEANTGELFF. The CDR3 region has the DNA TGTGCCAGCAGTTACTTAGAAGCGAACACCGGGGAGCTGTTTTTT.

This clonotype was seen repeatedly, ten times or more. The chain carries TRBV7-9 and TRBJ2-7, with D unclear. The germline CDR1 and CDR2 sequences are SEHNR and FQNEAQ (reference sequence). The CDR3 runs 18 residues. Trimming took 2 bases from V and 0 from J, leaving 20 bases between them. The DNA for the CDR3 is TGTGCCAGCAGCTTATCGCAGGATTTGTTTCTGGGCTCCTACGAGCAGTACTTC. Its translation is CASSLSQDLFLGSYEQYF.

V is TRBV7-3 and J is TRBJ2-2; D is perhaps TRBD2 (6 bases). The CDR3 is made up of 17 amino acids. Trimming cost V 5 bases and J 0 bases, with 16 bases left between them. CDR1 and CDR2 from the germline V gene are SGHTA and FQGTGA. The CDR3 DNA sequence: TGTGCCAGCAGCCAAGACGGAGGGCTATCGAACACCGGGGAGCTGTTTTTT. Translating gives CASSQDGGLSNTGELFF.

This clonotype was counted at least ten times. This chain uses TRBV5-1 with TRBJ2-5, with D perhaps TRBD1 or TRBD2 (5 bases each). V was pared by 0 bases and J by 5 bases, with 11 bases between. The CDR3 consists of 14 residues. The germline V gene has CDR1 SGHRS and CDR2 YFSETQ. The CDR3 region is CASSLAGTVETQYF. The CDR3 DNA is TGCGCCAGCAGCTTGGCGGGGACGGTGGAGACCCAGTACTTC.

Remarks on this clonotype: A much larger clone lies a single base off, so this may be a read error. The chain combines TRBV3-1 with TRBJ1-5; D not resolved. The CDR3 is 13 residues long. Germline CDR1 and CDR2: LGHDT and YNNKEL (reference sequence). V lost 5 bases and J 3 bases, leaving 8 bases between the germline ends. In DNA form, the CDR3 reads TGTGCCAGCAGCATGAACGTCAATCAGCCCCAGCATTTT. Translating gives CASSMNVNQPQHF.

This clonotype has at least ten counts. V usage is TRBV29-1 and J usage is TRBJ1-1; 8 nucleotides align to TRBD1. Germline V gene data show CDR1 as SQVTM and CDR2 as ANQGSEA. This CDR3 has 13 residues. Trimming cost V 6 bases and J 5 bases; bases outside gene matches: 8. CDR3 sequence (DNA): TGCAGCGTCGCACAGGGGGTTGGTACTGAAGCTTTCTTT. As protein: CSVAQGVGTEAFF. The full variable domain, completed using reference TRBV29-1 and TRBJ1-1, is SAVISQKPSRDICQRGTSLTIQCQVDSQVTMMFWYRQQPGQSLTLIATANQGSEATYESGFVIDKFPISRPNLTFSTLTVSNMSPEDSSIYLCSVAQGVGTEAFFGQGTRLTVV.

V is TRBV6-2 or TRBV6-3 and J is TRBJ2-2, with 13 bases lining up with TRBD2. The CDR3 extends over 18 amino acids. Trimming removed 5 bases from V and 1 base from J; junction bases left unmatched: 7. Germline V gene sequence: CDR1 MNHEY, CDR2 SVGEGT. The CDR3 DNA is TGTGCCAGCAGTACAAGAGGACTAGCGGGGGTGAACACCGGGGAGCTGTTTTTT. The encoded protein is CASSTRGLAGVNTGELFF.

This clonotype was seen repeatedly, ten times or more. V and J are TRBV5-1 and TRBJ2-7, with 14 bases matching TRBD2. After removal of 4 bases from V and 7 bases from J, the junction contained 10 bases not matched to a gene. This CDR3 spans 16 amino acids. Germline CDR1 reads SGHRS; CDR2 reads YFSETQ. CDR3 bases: TGCGCCAGCAGCGCCATCCCGGGACTAGCGGGAGAAGAGCAGTACTTC. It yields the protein CASSAIPGLAGEEQYF.

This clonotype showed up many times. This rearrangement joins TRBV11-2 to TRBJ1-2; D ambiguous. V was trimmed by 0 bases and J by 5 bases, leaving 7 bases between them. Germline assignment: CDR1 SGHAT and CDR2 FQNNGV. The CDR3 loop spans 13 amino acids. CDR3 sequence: CASSLETMYGYTF. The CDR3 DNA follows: TGTGCCAGCAGCTTAGAGACGATGTATGGCTACACCTTC.

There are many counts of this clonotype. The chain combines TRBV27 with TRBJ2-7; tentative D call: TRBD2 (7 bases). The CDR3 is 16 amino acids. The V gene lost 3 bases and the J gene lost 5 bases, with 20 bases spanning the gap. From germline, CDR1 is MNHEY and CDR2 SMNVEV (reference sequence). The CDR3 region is CASSFRSGGAANEQYF. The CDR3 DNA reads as TGTGCCAGCAGTTTTAGAAGTGGGGGGGCGGCCAACGAGCAGTACTTC.

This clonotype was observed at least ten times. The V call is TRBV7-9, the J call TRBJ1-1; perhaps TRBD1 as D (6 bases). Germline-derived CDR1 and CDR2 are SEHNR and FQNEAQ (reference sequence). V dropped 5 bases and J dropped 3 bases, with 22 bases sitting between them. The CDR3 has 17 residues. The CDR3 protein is CASSRLLGGDPDTEAFF. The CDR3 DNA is TGTGCCAGCAGCCGCCTGCTAGGGGGAGATCCGGACACTGAAGCTTTCTTT. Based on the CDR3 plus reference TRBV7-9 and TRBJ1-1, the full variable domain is DTGVSQNPRHKITKRGQNVTFRCDPISEHNRLYWYRQTLGQGPEFLTYFQNEAQLEKSRLLSDRFSAERPKGSFSTLEIQRTEQGDSAMYLCASSRLLGGDPDTEAFFGQGTRLTVV.

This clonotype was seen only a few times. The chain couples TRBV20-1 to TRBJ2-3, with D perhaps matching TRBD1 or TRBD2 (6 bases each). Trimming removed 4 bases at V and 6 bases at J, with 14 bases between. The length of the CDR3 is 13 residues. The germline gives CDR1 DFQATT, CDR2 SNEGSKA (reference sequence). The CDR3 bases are TGCAGTGCTACCCTGGGGGGCGGGGATACGCAGTATTTT. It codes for CSATLGGGDTQYF.